This T cell receptor beta chain was sequenced for a study of T cell repertoires in cytomegalovirus infection. Study background: Carrying CMV and the relevant HLA type showed in public TCR beta signatures.

This CDR3 is 14 amino acids long. From germline, CDR1 is DFQATT and CDR2 SNEGSKA (reference sequence). V shed 4 bases and J 5 bases; nucleotides not matched to a gene: 7. TCRdb re-analysed the reads in MiXCR, keeping a single row per CDR3 protein. The sample holds some 680,000 distinct CDR3 sequences; about a third are singletons and the top ten take under 3.5%. In this sample, this clonotype turned up a few times. The specimen sequenced was PBMCs. This TCR came from a human donor in good health (CMV status not recorded). Some clones in this sample may be carry-over from other donors' samples. V is TRBV20-1 and J is TRBJ1-5, with 8 bases fitting TRBD1. CDR3: CSANRQGADQPQHF. Written as DNA, the CDR3 is TGCAGTGCTAATAGGCAGGGGGCGGATCAGCCCCAGCATTTT.